These T cell receptor beta chains were read from a single sample in a study of vaccination and CD4 T cells after COVID-19. TCRdb reprocessed the PCR reads with MiXCR, giving one entry per CDR3 protein. The data contain over 10,000 distinct CDR3 sequences, roughly 44% of them singletons. Their target antigens are unknown. The source was cultured CD4+ T cells from blood, collected after SARS-CoV-2 vaccination. Receptor source: a human donor with COVID-19. The CDR3 runs from the conserved cysteine through the conserved F or W. Each record gives: clone size, V gene, D gene, J gene, CDR3 DNA, CDR3 protein. A D gene is named only where the DNA matches it firmly. Size tells how often a clone was seen (once, few, many) or the class of an expanded clone, and some rows leave it out.

clone_size: -
v_call: TRBV19
d_call: TRBD1
j_call: TRBJ1-4
cdr3_nt: TGTGCCAGTAGTATCCTAGGGACAGGGAATGAAAAACTGTTTTTT
cdr3_aa: CASSILGTGNEKLFF

clone_size: -
v_call: TRBV15
d_call: -
j_call: TRBJ2-5
cdr3_nt: TGTGCCACCAGCAGGGAGAACAGGGATCTAGAGACCCAGTACTTC
cdr3_aa: CATSRENRDLETQYF

clone_size: -
v_call: TRBV19
d_call: -
j_call: TRBJ1-1
cdr3_nt: TGTGCCAGTAGTCAGGGGCGGTCGAACCGGGGGACTGAAGCTTTCTTT
cdr3_aa: CASSQGRSNRGTEAFF

clone_size: few
v_call: TRBV7-3
d_call: -
j_call: TRBJ1-1
cdr3_nt: TGTGCCAGCAGCTTAACGCAGGGCCACACTGAAGCTTTCTTT
cdr3_aa: CASSLTQGHTEAFF

clone_size: few
v_call: TRBV6-5
d_call: -
j_call: TRBJ1-5
cdr3_nt: TGTGCCAGCAGTTACACGGACTCTAGCAATCAGCCCCAGCATTTT
cdr3_aa: CASSYTDSSNQPQHF

clone_size: -
v_call: TRBV6-1
d_call: TRBD1
j_call: TRBJ1-6
cdr3_nt: TGTGCCAGCAACCGGGACAGGGGGCGTTCGGCGTCACCCCTCCACTTT
cdr3_aa: CASNRDRGRSASPLHF

clone_size: -
v_call: TRBV20-1
d_call: TRBD1
j_call: TRBJ1-2
cdr3_nt: TGCAGTTCCTATGAACCGGGACAGGCCTATGGCTACACCTTC
cdr3_aa: CSSYEPGQAYGYTF

clone_size: -
v_call: TRBV6-1
d_call: -
j_call: TRBJ2-3
cdr3_nt: TGTGCCAGCAGTCCCGGGATGACGAGCACAGATACGCAGTATTTT
cdr3_aa: CASSPGMTSTDTQYF

clone_size: -
v_call: TRBV20-1
d_call: TRBD2
j_call: TRBJ2-7
cdr3_nt: TGCAGTGCTACCTCTCACGGGGGGACGTTTGAGCCGCAGTACTTC
cdr3_aa: CSATSHGGTFEPQYF

clone_size: -
v_call: TRBV2
d_call: TRBD1
j_call: TRBJ1-1
cdr3_nt: TGTGCCAGCAGACGAAATCAGGGGGACACTGAAGCTTTCTTT
cdr3_aa: CASRRNQGDTEAFF

clone_size: few
v_call: TRBV6-1
d_call: -
j_call: TRBJ1-3
cdr3_nt: TGTGCCAGCAGTAGGGGGGGCCTCTCTGGAAACACCATATATTTT
cdr3_aa: CASSRGGLSGNTIYF

clone_size: few
v_call: TRBV6-1
d_call: -
j_call: TRBJ2-7
cdr3_nt: TGTGCCAGCAACCCCGCCAGGGACCACTACGAGCAGTACTTC
cdr3_aa: CASNPARDHYEQYF

clone_size: -
v_call: TRBV2
d_call: TRBD1
j_call: TRBJ1-6
cdr3_nt: TGTGCCAGCAGAACAAAGGGACAGATAGCCTATAATTCACCCCTCCACTTT
cdr3_aa: CASRTKGQIAYNSPLHF

clone_size: -
v_call: TRBV5-4
d_call: -
j_call: TRBJ2-3
cdr3_nt: TGTGCCAGCAGGGTGTCGTGGGGCTCGACAGATACGCAGTATTTT
cdr3_aa: CASRVSWGSTDTQYF

clone_size: -
v_call: TRBV19
d_call: TRBD1
j_call: TRBJ1-3
cdr3_nt: TGTGCCAGTATTGGACAGGATGTCTCAGGAAACACCATATATTTT
cdr3_aa: CASIGQDVSGNTIYF

clone_size: -
v_call: TRBV28
d_call: TRBD1
j_call: TRBJ1-1
cdr3_nt: TGTGCCGGACAGGGAGGTGGAACTGAAGCTTTCTTT
cdr3_aa: CAGQGGGTEAFF

clone_size: -
v_call: TRBV11-2
d_call: -
j_call: TRBJ2-3
cdr3_nt: TGTGCCAGCAGCTTACGTCAGGCGACCAGCACAGATACGCAGTATTTT
cdr3_aa: CASSLRQATSTDTQYF

clone_size: -
v_call: TRBV20-1
d_call: TRBD2
j_call: TRBJ2-3
cdr3_nt: TGCAGTCTCCTCCGGGCTAGCGGGTCGCACGGTACGCAGTATTTT
cdr3_aa: CSLLRASGSHGTQYF

clone_size: -
v_call: TRBV24-1
d_call: TRBD1
j_call: TRBJ2-3
cdr3_nt: TGTGCCACCAGTGATCGAGTAGGGGGCAGGGGGCGGCAAACAGATACGCAGTATTTT
cdr3_aa: CATSDRVGGRGRQTDTQYF

clone_size: -
v_call: TRBV21-1
d_call: -
j_call: TRBJ1-6
cdr3_nt: TGTGCCACCCTAACCGGGGCGGGGGCGGGAAATTCACCCCTCCACTTT
cdr3_aa: CATLTGAGAGNSPLHF

clone_size: once
v_call: TRBV20-1
d_call: -
j_call: TRBJ1-4
cdr3_nt: TGCAGTGCTAGAGATTGGCAGGGGTTAGTTAATGAAAAACTGTTTTTT
cdr3_aa: CSARDWQGLVNEKLFF

clone_size: few
v_call: TRBV20-1
d_call: -
j_call: TRBJ2-5
cdr3_nt: TGCAGTGCTAGAGTGTCGGGAAGACAAGAGACCCAGTACTTC
cdr3_aa: CSARVSGRQETQYF

clone_size: -
v_call: TRBV27
d_call: TRBD2
j_call: TRBJ2-5
cdr3_nt: TGTGCCAGCAGTTTAGGTTTGTGGACTAGCGGAGAGACCCAGTACTTC
cdr3_aa: CASSLGLWTSGETQYF

clone_size: few
v_call: TRBV20-1
d_call: -
j_call: TRBJ2-3
cdr3_nt: TGCAGTGCTAGAGGCCGGGACTCACAAAGGAGAGGCACAGATACGCAGTATTTT
cdr3_aa: CSARGRDSQRRGTDTQYF

clone_size: -
v_call: TRBV11-3
d_call: -
j_call: TRBJ2-1
cdr3_nt: TGTGCCAGCAGCTTTGGTTCGAACTGGGGCAATGAGCAGTTCTTC
cdr3_aa: CASSFGSNWGNEQFF

clone_size: -
v_call: TRBV2
d_call: -
j_call: TRBJ1-2
cdr3_nt: TGTGCCAGCGCCCAGGATAACTATGGCTACACCTTC
cdr3_aa: CASAQDNYGYTF

clone_size: -
v_call: TRBV6-1
d_call: TRBD1
j_call: TRBJ1-1
cdr3_nt: TGTGCCAGCAGTCGACCGGACAGGGGAACTGAAGCTTTCTTT
cdr3_aa: CASSRPDRGTEAFF

clone_size: few
v_call: TRBV2
d_call: TRBD1
j_call: TRBJ2-7
cdr3_nt: TGTGCCAGCGGACAGGGTGCGCCTAGAGAGCAGTACTTC
cdr3_aa: CASGQGAPREQYF

clone_size: few
v_call: TRBV30
d_call: TRBD1
j_call: TRBJ1-2
cdr3_nt: TGTGCCTGGGGGACAGGTCCTTTCTATGGCTACACCTTC
cdr3_aa: CAWGTGPFYGYTF

clone_size: -
v_call: TRBV2
d_call: -
j_call: TRBJ2-3
cdr3_nt: TGTGCCAGCACCTTAGCTGGAGATACGCAGTATTTT
cdr3_aa: CASTLAGDTQYF

clone_size: few
v_call: TRBV27
d_call: -
j_call: TRBJ1-3
cdr3_nt: TGTGCCAGCAGCCTTGACCGACAGTCTGGAAACACCATATATTTT
cdr3_aa: CASSLDRQSGNTIYF

clone_size: -
v_call: TRBV2
d_call: TRBD2
j_call: TRBJ2-3
cdr3_nt: TGTGCCAGCAGACCGTTTAGCGGGGGGCCTCCAGATACGCAGTATTTT
cdr3_aa: CASRPFSGGPPDTQYF

clone_size: -
v_call: TRBV20-1
d_call: -
j_call: TRBJ1-6
cdr3_nt: TGCAGTGCTAGAGATTTTAGGGCAGATTCACCCCTCCACTTT
cdr3_aa: CSARDFRADSPLHF

clone_size: -
v_call: TRBV6-2/TRBV6-3
d_call: -
j_call: TRBJ1-2
cdr3_nt: TGTGCCAGCAGTTACTCCCGGACGGGAGAGAGCTACACCTTC
cdr3_aa: CASSYSRTGESYTF

clone_size: -
v_call: TRBV2
d_call: -
j_call: TRBJ1-5
cdr3_nt: TGTGCCAGCAGTGAACGCAGTCTCAATCAGCCCCAGCATTTT
cdr3_aa: CASSERSLNQPQHF

clone_size: few
v_call: TRBV5-8
d_call: -
j_call: TRBJ2-7
cdr3_nt: TGTGCCAGCAGGGAGGGGAACTACGAGCAGTACTTC
cdr3_aa: CASREGNYEQYF

clone_size: -
v_call: TRBV7-9
d_call: -
j_call: TRBJ1-5
cdr3_nt: TGTGCCAGCAGCTTAGTTGGGCAGGGTAACGATCAGCCCCAGCATTTT
cdr3_aa: CASSLVGQGNDQPQHF

clone_size: -
v_call: TRBV5-1
d_call: -
j_call: TRBJ1-5
cdr3_nt: TGCGCCAGCAGCTTGGCCCCCGGCAGCGGTAGGCCCCAGCATTTT
cdr3_aa: CASSLAPGSGRPQHF

clone_size: -
v_call: TRBV20-1
d_call: -
j_call: TRBJ2-3
cdr3_nt: TGCAGTGCTACCGTCGACAGCTTGGCCACAGATACGCAGTATTTT
cdr3_aa: CSATVDSLATDTQYF

clone_size: few
v_call: TRBV10-3
d_call: -
j_call: TRBJ2-3
cdr3_nt: TGTGCCACTTCAGGGGGGTACGGCACAGATACGCAGTATTTT
cdr3_aa: CATSGGYGTDTQYF

clone_size: -
v_call: TRBV19
d_call: -
j_call: TRBJ1-6
cdr3_nt: TGTGCCAGTAGTATAGAGGCGGCACGGGATTCACCCCTCCACTTT
cdr3_aa: CASSIEAARDSPLHF

clone_size: -
v_call: TRBV7-3
d_call: TRBD2
j_call: TRBJ2-3
cdr3_nt: TGTGCCAGCAGCCGAACTAGCGGGGGGGTTCCAGATACGCAGTATTTT
cdr3_aa: CASSRTSGGVPDTQYF